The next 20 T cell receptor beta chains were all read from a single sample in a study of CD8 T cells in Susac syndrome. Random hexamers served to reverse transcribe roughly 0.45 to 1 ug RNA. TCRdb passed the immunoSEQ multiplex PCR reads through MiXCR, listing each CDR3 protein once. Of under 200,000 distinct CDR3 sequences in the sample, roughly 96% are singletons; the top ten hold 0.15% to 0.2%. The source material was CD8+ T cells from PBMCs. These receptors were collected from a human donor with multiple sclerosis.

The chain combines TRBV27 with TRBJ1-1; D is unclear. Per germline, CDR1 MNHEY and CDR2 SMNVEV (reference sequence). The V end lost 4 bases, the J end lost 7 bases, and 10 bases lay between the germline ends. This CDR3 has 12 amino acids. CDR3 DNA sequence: TGTGCCAGCAGTTCCACCTTGAGTGAAGCTTTCTTT. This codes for CASSSTLSEAFF.

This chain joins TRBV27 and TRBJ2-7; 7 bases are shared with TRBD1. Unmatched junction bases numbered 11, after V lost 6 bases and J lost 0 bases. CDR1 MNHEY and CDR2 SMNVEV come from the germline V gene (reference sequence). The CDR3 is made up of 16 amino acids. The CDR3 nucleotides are TGTGCCAGCAGCGCCCTCCGGGACAGCGTCTCCTACGAGCAGTACTTC. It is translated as CASSALRDSVSYEQYF.

In DNA form, the CDR3 reads TGCGCCAGCAGCCAAGGTGTAGGTCCCAATCAGCCCCAGCATTTT. It yields the protein CASSQGVGPNQPQHF. The chain carries TRBV4-1 and TRBJ1-5; D is uncertain. V was trimmed by 1 base and J by 3 bases, leaving 10 bases between them. Looked up from germline, CDR1 is MGHRA and CDR2 is YSYEKL. CDR3 size: 15 residues.

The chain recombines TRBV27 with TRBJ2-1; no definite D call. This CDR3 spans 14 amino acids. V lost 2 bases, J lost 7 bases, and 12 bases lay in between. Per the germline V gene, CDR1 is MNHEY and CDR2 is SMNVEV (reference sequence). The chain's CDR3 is CASSLGPRLNEQFF. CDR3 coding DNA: TGTGCCAGCAGTTTAGGGCCTCGGCTAAATGAGCAGTTCTTC.

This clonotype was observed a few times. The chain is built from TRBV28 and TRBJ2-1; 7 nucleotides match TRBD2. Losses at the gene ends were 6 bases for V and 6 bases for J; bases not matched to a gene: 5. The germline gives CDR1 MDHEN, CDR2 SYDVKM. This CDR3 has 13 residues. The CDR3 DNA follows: TGTGCCAGCAGCATGGGGGGGAGCAATGAGCAGTTCTTC. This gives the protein CASSMGGSNEQFF. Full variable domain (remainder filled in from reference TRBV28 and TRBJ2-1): DVKVTQSSRYLVKRTGEKVFLECVQDMDHENMFWYRQDPGLGLRLIYFSYDVKMKEKGDIPEGYSVSREKKERFSLILESASTNQTSMYLCASSMGGSNEQFFGPGTRLTVL.

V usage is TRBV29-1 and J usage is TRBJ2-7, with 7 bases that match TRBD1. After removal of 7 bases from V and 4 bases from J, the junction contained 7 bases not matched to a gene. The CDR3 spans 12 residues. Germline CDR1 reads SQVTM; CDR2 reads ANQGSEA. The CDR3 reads CSATGNHYEQYF. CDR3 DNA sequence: TGCAGCGCGACAGGGAACCATTACGAGCAGTACTTC.

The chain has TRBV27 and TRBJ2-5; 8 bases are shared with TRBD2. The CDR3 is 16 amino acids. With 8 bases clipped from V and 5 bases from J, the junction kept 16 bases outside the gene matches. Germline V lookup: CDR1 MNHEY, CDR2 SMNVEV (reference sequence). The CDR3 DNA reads TGTGCCAGCGCTCGGGGGGGCGGCCGCCCAAGGGAGACCCAGTACTTC. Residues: CASARGGGRPRETQYF.

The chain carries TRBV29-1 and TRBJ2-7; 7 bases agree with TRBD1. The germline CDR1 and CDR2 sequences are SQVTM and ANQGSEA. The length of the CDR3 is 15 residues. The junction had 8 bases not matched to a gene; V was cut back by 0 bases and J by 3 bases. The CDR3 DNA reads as TGCAGCGTTGAAGATCAGAACAGGGGCAACTACGAGCAGTACTTC. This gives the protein CSVEDQNRGNYEQYF.

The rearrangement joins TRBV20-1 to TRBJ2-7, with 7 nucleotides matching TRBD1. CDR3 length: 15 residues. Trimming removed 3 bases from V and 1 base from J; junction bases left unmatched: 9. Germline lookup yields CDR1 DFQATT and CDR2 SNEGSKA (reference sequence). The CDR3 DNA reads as TGCAGTGCTAGGAATGGCGACAGGGATTCCTACGAGCAGTACTTC. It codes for CSARNGDRDSYEQYF.

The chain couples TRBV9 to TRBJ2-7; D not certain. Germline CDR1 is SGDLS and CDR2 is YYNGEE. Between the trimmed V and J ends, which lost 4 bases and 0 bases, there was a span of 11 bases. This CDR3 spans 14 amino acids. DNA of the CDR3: TGTGCCAGCAGCCCTGATAAGAGCTCCTACGAGCAGTACTTC. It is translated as CASSPDKSSYEQYF.

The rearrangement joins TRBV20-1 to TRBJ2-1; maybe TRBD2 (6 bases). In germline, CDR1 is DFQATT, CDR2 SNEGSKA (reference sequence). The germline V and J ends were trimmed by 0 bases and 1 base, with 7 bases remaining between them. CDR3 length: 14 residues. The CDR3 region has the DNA TGCAGTGCTAGAGACGGGAGATCCTACAATGAGCAGTTCTTC. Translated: CSARDGRSYNEQFF.

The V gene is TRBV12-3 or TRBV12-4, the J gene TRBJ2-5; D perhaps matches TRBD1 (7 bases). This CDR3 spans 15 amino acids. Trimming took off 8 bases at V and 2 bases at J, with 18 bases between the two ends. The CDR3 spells CASGELRGVQETQYF. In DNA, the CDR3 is TGTGCCAGCGGGGAACTCAGGGGGGTACAAGAGACCCAGTACTTC.

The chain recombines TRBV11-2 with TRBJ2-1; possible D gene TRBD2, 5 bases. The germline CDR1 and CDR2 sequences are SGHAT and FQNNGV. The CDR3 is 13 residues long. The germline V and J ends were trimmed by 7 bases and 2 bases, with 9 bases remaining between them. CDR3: CASMTGTYNEQFF. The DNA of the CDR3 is TGTGCCAGCATGACGGGGACCTACAATGAGCAGTTCTTC.

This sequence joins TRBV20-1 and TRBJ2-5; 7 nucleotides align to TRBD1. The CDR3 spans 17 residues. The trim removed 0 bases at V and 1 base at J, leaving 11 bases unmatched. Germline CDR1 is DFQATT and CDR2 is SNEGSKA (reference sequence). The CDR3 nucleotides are TGCAGTGCTAGAGACAACGACAGGGTCACGATCCAAGAGACCCAGTACTTC. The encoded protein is CSARDNDRVTIQETQYF.

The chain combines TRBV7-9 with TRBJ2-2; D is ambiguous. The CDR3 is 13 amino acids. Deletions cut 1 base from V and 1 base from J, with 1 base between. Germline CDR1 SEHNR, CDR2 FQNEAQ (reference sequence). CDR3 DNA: TGTGCCAGCAGCTTAGAGAACACCGGGGAGCTGTTTTTT. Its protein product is CASSLENTGELFF.

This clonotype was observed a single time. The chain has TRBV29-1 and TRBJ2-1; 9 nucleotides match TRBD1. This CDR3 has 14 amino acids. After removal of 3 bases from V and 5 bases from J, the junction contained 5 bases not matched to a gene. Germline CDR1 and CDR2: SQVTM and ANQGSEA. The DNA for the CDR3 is TGCAGCGTTGACGGACAGGGGTATAACAATGAGCAGTTCTTC. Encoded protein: CSVDGQGYNNEQFF.

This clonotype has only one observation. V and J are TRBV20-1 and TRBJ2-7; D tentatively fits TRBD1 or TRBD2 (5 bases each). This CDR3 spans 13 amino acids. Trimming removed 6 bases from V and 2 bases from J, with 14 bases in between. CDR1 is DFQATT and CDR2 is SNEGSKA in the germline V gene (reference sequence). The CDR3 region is CSAVPGPTYEQYF. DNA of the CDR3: TGCAGTGCCGTCCCGGGACCAACCTACGAGCAGTACTTC.

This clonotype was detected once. CDR3 nucleotide sequence: TGTGCCAGCAGTTTGGGAGGGCTGCGGCTGTTCTTC. It yields the protein CASSLGGLRLFF. The chain combines TRBV28 with TRBJ2-1, with TRBD2 identical over 7 bases. This CDR3 has 12 amino acids. With V trimmed by 3 bases and J by 15 bases, 8 bases remained unmatched. The V gene's germline CDR1 is MDHEN and CDR2 SYDVKM.

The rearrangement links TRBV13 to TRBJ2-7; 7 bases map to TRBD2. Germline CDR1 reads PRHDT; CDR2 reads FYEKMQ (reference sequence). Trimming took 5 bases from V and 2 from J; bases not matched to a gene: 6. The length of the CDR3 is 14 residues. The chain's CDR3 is CASSRTSDAYEQYF. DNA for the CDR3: TGTGCCAGCAGCCGCACTAGCGATGCCTACGAGCAGTACTTC.

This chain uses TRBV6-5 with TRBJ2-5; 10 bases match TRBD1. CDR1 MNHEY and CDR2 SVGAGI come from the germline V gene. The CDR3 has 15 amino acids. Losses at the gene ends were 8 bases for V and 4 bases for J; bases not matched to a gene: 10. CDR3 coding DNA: TGTGCCAGCGGAGGCCGGACAGGGGGAAGAGAGACCCAGTACTTC. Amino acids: CASGGRTGGRETQYF.